This section outlines one T cell receptor (beta chain) sequence together with its context. Its antigen is unknown. The data derive from a study of T cell responses to AZD1222 COVID-19 vaccine. Background on the study: Second-dose schedules of about 4 or about 12 weeks were combined.

Germline CDR1 reads MNHEY; CDR2 reads SVGAGI. The CDR3 extends over 16 amino acids. V shed 0 bases, J shed 4 bases, and the junction held 7 bases outside the gene matches. Overall study findings and caveats: Baseline seropositives among AZD1222 recipients totaled only five or six.

The protocol was immunoSEQ multiplex PCR, while the TCRdb copy is restricted to in-frame clones and leaves out a portion. The sample contains over 110,000 clones, roughly 91% of which appear only once. The source is an adult in good health. The sequences come from peripheral blood, collected on day 0 of AZD1222 vaccination. This chain connects TRBV6-5 to TRBJ2-3; 7 bases match TRBD1. CDR3 sequence: CASSYSAEGAADTQYF. The CDR3 nucleotides read TGTGCCAGCAGTTACTCGGCAGAGGGGGCGGCAGATACGCAGTATTTT.